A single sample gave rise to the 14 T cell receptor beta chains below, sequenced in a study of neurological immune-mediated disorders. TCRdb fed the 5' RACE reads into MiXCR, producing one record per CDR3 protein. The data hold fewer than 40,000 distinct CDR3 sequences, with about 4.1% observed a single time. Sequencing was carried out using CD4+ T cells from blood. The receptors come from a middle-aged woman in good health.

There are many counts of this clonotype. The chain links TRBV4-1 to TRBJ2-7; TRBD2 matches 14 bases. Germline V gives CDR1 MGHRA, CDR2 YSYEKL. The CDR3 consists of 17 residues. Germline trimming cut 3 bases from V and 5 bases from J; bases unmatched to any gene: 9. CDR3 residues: CASSQAGLAGEGNEQYF. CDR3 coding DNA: TGCGCCAGCAGCCAGGCGGGACTAGCGGGGGAAGGGAACGAGCAGTACTTC.

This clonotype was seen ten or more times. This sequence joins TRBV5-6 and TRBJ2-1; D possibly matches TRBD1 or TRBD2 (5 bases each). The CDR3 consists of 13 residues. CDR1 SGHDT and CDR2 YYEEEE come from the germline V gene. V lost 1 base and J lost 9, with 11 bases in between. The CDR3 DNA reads TGTGCCAGCAGCTTGCAGGGAGTAGGTGAGCAGTTCTTC. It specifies CASSLQGVGEQFF.

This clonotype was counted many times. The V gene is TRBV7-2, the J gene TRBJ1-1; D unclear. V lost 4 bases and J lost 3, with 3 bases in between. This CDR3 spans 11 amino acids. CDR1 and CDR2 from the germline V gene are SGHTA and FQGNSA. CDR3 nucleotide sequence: TGTGCCAGCAGCTCCTACACTGAAGCTTTCTTT. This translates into CASSSYTEAFF.

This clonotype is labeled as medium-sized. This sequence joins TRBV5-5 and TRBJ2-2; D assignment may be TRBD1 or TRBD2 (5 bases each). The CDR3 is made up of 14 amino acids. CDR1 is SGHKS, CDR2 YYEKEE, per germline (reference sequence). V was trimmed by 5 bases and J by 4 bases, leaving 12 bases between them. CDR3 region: CASRRDGTTGELFF. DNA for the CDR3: TGTGCCAGCAGGAGGGACGGGACCACCGGGGAGCTGTTTTTT.

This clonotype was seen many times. The CDR3 region has the DNA TGTGCCAGCAGCACAGGGACTAGCGGGGGGATACTCACAGATACGCAGTATTTT. Translated, it gives CASSTGTSGGILTDTQYF. The V and J genes are TRBV7-3 and TRBJ2-3; 15 bases agree with TRBD2. This CDR3 region has 18 residues. The germline V gene has CDR1 SGHTA and CDR2 FQGTGA. Trimming at V came to 5 bases and at J to 2 bases, leaving 8 bases not matched to a gene.

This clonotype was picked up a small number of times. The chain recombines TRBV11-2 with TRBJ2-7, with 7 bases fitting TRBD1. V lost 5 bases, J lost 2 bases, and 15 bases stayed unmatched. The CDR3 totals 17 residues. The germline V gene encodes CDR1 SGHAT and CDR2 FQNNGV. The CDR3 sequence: CASSLNSGTVAPYEQYF. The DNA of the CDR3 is TGTGCCAGCAGCCTCAACTCCGGGACAGTCGCCCCCTACGAGCAGTACTTC. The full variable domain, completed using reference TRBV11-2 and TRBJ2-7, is EAGVAQSPRYKIIEKRQSVAFWCNPISGHATLYWYQQILGQGPKLLIQFQNNGVVDDSQLPKDRFSAERLKGVDSTLKIQPAKLEDSAVYLCASSLNSGTVAPYEQYFGPGTRLTVT.

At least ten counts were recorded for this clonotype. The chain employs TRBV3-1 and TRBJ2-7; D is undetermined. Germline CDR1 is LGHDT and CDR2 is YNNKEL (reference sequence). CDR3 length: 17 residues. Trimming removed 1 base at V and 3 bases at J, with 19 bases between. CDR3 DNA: TGTGCCAGCAGCCAAGGATCAGATCGTAGGATTCGCTACGAGCAGTACTTC. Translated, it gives CASSQGSDRRIRYEQYF.

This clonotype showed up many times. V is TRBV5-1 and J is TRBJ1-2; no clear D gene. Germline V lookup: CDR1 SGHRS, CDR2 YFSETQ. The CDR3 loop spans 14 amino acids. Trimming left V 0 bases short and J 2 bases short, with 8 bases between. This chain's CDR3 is CASSLEDYNYGYTF. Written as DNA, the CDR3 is TGCGCCAGCAGCTTGGAAGATTACAACTATGGCTACACCTTC.

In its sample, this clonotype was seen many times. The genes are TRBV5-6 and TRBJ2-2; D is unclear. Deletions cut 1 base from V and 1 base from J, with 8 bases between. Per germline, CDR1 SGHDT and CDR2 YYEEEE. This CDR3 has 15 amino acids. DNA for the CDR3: TGTGCCAGCAGCTTGTCCAGGAAGAACACCGGGGAGCTGTTTTTT. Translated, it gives CASSLSRKNTGELFF.

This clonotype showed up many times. For the CDR3, the DNA is TGTGCCAGCAGCTTAGGTGTTCGACAGGGGAGAAAGGGCACCGGGGAGCTGTTTTTT. It is translated as CASSLGVRQGRKGTGELFF. The chain is built from TRBV7-2 and TRBJ2-2; 8 positions agree with TRBD1. Germline lookup yields CDR1 SGHTA and CDR2 FQGNSA. CDR3 length equals 19 residues. Losses at the gene ends were 1 base for V and 4 bases for J; bases not matched to a gene: 14.

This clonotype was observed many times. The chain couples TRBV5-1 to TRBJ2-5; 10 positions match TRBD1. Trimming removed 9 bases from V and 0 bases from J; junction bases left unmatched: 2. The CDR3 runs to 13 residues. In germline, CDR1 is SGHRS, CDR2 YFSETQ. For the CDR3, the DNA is TGCGCCACGGGGACAGGGGACCAAGAGACCCAGTACTTC. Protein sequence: CATGTGDQETQYF.

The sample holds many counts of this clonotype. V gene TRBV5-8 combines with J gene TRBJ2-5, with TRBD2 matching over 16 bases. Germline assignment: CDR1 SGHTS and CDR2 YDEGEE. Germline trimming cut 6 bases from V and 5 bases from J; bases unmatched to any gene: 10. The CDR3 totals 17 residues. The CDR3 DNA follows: TGTGCCAGCACCACGGGACTAGCGGGGGGGCTCGGCGAGACCCAGTACTTC. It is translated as CASTTGLAGGLGETQYF.

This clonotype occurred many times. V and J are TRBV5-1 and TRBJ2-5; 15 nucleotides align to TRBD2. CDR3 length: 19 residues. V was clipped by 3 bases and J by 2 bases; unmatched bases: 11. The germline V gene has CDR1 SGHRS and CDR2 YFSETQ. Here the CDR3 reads CASSSGSGTSGRWQETQYF. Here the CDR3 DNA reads TGCGCCAGCAGCTCCGGTTCGGGGACTAGCGGGAGGTGGCAAGAGACCCAGTACTTC. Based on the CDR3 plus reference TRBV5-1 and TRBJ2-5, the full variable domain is KAGVTQTPRYLIKTRGQQVTLSCSPISGHRSVSWYQQTPGQGLQFLFEYFSETQRNKGNFPGRFSGRQFSNSRSEMNVSTLELGDSALYLCASSSGSGTSGRWQETQYFGPGTRLLVL.

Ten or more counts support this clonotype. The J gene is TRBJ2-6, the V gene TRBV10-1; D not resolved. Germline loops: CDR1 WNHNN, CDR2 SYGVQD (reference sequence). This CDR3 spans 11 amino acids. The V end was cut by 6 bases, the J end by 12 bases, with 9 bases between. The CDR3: CASSPPCVLTF. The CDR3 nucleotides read TGCGCCAGCAGCCCCCCCTGCGTCCTGACTTTC.